A selection of T cell receptor beta chains follows, all from one sample in a study of lymphopenia after photon versus proton radiotherapy. The protocol was immunoSEQ multiplex PCR, while the TCRdb copy is restricted to in-frame clones and leaves out a portion. The profile shows 39,000 or so clones, 80% to 95% of them singletons. The source material was peripheral blood, sampled from a patient treated with photon-based radiotherapy. The origin of the receptors is a man aged 55 to 70 with cholangiocarcinoma. Each CDR3 is given with its conserved first and last residue. D genes are given only for firm matches. Rows give clone size only sometimes, using once, few, many, or a class for an expanded clone.

V gene,D gene,clone size,J gene,CDR3 DNA,CDR3 protein
TRBV9,.,.,TRBJ2-1,TGTGCCAGCAGCGTACGGGTTCGCGATGAGCAGTTCTTC,CASSVRVRDEQFF
TRBV18,TRBD2,once,TRBJ2-7,TGTGCCAGCTCACCGGTAACTAGCGGGTCCTACGAGCAGTACTTC,CASSPVTSGSYEQYF
TRBV5-8,.,.,TRBJ2-7,TGTGCCAGCAACTCCTACGAGCAGTACTTC,CASNSYEQYF
TRBV28,.,.,TRBJ1-1,TGTGCCAGCAGTTTCTGGGGCGAGTTGATAGCAGAAGCTTTCTTT,CASSFWGELIAEAFF
TRBV11-3,.,.,TRBJ1-1,TGTGCCAGCAGCCCCCGGACTCCTTGGGACACTGAAGCTTTCTTT,CASSPRTPWDTEAFF
TRBV5-1,TRBD2,.,TRBJ2-3,TGCGCCAGCAGCGACGTCATAACTCTAGCGGGGACAGATACGCAGTATTTT,CASSDVITLAGTDTQYF
TRBV7-8,.,.,TRBJ1-4,TGTGCCAGCAGCAGGAACTGGGGGCAAGGTGAAAAACTGTTTTTT,CASSRNWGQGEKLFF
TRBV11-2,TRBD1,once,TRBJ2-7,TGTGCCAGCAGCTCTGGACAGGGGGCGGACGAGCAGTACTTC,CASSSGQGADEQYF
TRBV9,TRBD1,.,TRBJ2-7,TGTGCCAGCAGCCCGACCGGGACAGGAGATTACGAGCAGTACTTC,CASSPTGTGDYEQYF
TRBV28,TRBD1,.,TRBJ1-4,TGTGCCAGCAGTTCCTACCGGACAGGGGGTCGGGAAAAACTGTTTTTT,CASSSYRTGGREKLFF
TRBV19,TRBD1,once,TRBJ1-1,TGTGCCAGTAGTACCGATCCGGGACAGGGGGCGCGATACACTGAAGCTTTCTTT,CASSTDPGQGARYTEAFF
TRBV18,TRBD2,.,TRBJ2-1,TGTGCCAGCTCACCAGTTTCAGGGACTAGCATTGAGCAGTTCTTC,CASSPVSGTSIEQFF
TRBV14,.,.,TRBJ1-2,TGTGCCAGCAGCGAGGCTAACTATGGCTACACCTTC,CASSEANYGYTF